Described below is a single T cell receptor beta chain sequence and its context. Its antigen is unknown. The sample belongs to a study of cytomegalovirus exposure and HLA in healthy donors. Study findings and constraints: In terms of immune exposure information, only CMV serostatus was available.

Germline CDR1 reads ENHRY; CDR2 reads SYGVKD. The ends lost 6 bases at V and 7 bases at J; junction bases unmatched: 9. CDR3 length: 14 amino acids. 13 Jbeta primers and 60 Vbeta primers were used for the PCR. Repertoires were generated with immunoSEQ multiplex PCR, while TCRdb's copy carries only in-frame clones and drops some. Recorded for this sample: approximately 46,000 clones. The gene calls are TRBV10-3 and TRBJ1-1; 9 bases line up with TRBD1. This clonotype originated in a male donor in good health and CMV-seronegative. Sequenced sample: PBMCs. The CDR3 DNA follows: TGTGCCATCAGGTCGGGACAGGGCAAGCTTGAAGCTTTCTTT. Protein product: CAIRSGQGKLEAFF.